Reported below is one T cell receptor (beta chain). As yet, its antigen is unknown. The junction and the germline gene differ at one end; a read error may be behind it. The data are from a study of regulatory T cells in long-lasting Graves disease. Findings and limits, study-wide: Study was limited to peripheral blood, excluding thyroid tissue. TCR diversity was lower in persistent than newly diagnosed Graves' disease.

Time point denoted: persistent/refractory GD, antithyroid drugs over 5 years with positive TRAb. The TCR library was prepared using RNA isolated from PBMCs. HTBI primers from iRepertoire and Arm-PCR of CDR3 regions yielded the TCR beta libraries. TCRdb analysed the multiplex PCR reads with MiXCR anew, one entry per CDR3 protein. The sample holds about 660,000 distinct CDR3 sequences; about 32% are singletons and the top ten take under 50%. The CDR3 consists of 15 residues. Germline values: CDR1 MNHNS, CDR2 SASEGT. The chain couples TRBV6-1 to TRBJ2-5; 8 positions match TRBD2. Material: peripheral blood mononuclear cells (PBMCs), obtained when the disease was refractory, from a patient treated with antithyroid drugs. This TCR was sampled from a female donor with Graves disease. The CDR3 sequence: CASSGGTRSQATQYF. In DNA form, the CDR3 reads TGTGCCAGCAGTGGGGGGACTAGATCACAAGCGACCCAGTACTTC.